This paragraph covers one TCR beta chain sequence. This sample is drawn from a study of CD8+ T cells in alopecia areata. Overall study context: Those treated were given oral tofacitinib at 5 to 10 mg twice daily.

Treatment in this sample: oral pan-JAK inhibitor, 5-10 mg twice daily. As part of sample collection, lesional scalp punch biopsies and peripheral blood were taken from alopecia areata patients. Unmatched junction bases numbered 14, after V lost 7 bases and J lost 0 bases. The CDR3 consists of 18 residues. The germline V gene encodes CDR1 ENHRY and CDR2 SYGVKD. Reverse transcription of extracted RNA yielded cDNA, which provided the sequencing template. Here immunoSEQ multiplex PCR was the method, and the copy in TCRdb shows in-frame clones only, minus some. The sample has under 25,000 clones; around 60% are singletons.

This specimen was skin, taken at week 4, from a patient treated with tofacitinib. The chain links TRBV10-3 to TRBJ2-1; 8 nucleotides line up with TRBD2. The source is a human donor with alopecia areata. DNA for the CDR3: TGTGCCATCAAGGGGGGGCTCGCGGGGGGCCCCTCCTACAATGAGCAGTTCTTC. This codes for CAIKGGLAGGPSYNEQFF.